A selection of T cell receptor beta chains follows, all from one sample in a study of T cell repertoires in cytomegalovirus infection. TCRdb re-called the reads through MiXCR, storing one row per CDR3 protein. Altogether about 83,000 distinct CDR3 sequences are present, 25% to 30% being singletons, with the ten largest covering more than 70%. For these TCRs, the target antigens are not known. The starting material was CD8+ T cells from cultured PBMCs, obtained from culture after CMV antigen stimulation. These receptors all stem from a human donor in good health (CMV status not recorded). Some clones in this sample may be carry-over from other donors' samples. Each CDR3 is given with its conserved first and last residue. Fields, in order: clone size, V gene, D gene, J gene, CDR3 DNA, CDR3 protein. The D gene is left open where the match is weak. Clone size is shown for a subset of rows, as once, few, many or a class of expanded clone.

>few|TRBV7-6|-|TRBJ1-2
TGTGCCAGCAGCTTAGACAGGGTGGAGAGCTACACCTTC
CASSLDRVESYTF
>-|TRBV28|-|TRBJ1-6
TGTGCCAGCAGTTTACTGTCGGGCAGCATACATTCACCCCTCCACTTT
CASSLLSGSIHSPLHF
>-|TRBV27|-|TRBJ1-6
TGTGCCAGCAGTCCGGGAAACTATAATTCACCCCTCCACTTT
CASSPGNYNSPLHF
>many|TRBV7-8|-|TRBJ1-1
TGTGCCAGCAGCTCAACAGGGTCTGAAGCTTTCTTT
CASSSTGSEAFF
>-|TRBV12-3/TRBV12-4|TRBD1|TRBJ1-1
TGTGCCAGCAGCTCCGGGACAGTGGTGGCTTTCTTT
CASSSGTVVAFF
>-|TRBV28|-|TRBJ2-3
TGTGCCAGCAGCCCGAGGGGGGCCACAGATACGCAGTATTTT
CASSPRGATDTQYF
>many|TRBV7-9|TRBD1|TRBJ1-2
TGTGCCAGCAGACGCACAGGGGGCTCTGGCTACACCTTC
CASRRTGGSGYTF
>-|TRBV12-3/TRBV12-4|-|TRBJ2-1
TGTGCCAGCAGTTTGGAGTCAGAATACAATGAGCAGTTCTTC
CASSLESEYNEQFF
>few|TRBV30|TRBD2|TRBJ2-3
TGTGCCTGGAGTGTACCCCTAGCGGGGGAGAACACAGATACGCAGTATTTT
CAWSVPLAGENTDTQYF
>few|TRBV2|-|TRBJ1-4
TGTGCCAGCAGTGGGGCGGTGCCCGGGGAAAAACTGTTTTTT
CASSGAVPGEKLFF
>few|TRBV2|-|TRBJ1-2
TGTGCCAGCAGTGAATTCGAGGATTATGGCTACACCTTC
CASSEFEDYGYTF
>many|TRBV7-2|-|TRBJ2-1
TGTGCCAGCAGCTACGGACTATCCTCCTACAATGAGCAGTTCTTC
CASSYGLSSYNEQFF
>once|TRBV7-9|TRBD1|TRBJ2-7
TGTGCCAGCAGCCCAGGGGGCATCAACTCTTACGAGCAGTACTTC
CASSPGGINSYEQYF
>many|TRBV7-2|-|TRBJ2-3
TGTGCCAGCAGCTTAGCGAGGGCAGATACGCAGTATTTT
CASSLARADTQYF
>many|TRBV7-2|-|TRBJ1-4
TGTGCCAGCAGCTACCGGACGGAACTGTTTTTT
CASSYRTELFF
>-|TRBV28|-|TRBJ1-1
TGTGCCAGCAGTTTCCCAGGGAGGGCTGAAGCTTTCTTT
CASSFPGRAEAFF
>-|TRBV12-3/TRBV12-4|-|TRBJ1-1
TGTGCCAGCAGTACGGACGGGAACACTGAAGCTTTCTTT
CASSTDGNTEAFF
>-|TRBV27|TRBD1|TRBJ1-5
TGTGCCAGCAGTGACACAGGGGAATACAATCAGCCCCAGCATTTT
CASSDTGEYNQPQHF
>few|TRBV28|-|TRBJ1-2
TGTGCCAGCAGTAAAATTCCCATCGACTATGGCTACACCTTC
CASSKIPIDYGYTF
>-|TRBV12-3/TRBV12-4|-|TRBJ2-1
TGTGCCAGCAGTTTTACGGGGGTGGAGACCAATGAGCAGTTCTTC
CASSFTGVETNEQFF
>many|TRBV7-8|-|TRBJ2-1
TGTGCCAGCAGCTTAGGCCTACCAACCTCCAATGAGCAGTTCTTC
CASSLGLPTSNEQFF
>-|TRBV11-2|TRBD1|TRBJ2-6
TGTGCCAGCAGCTCTCCGGGACAGGATCAATTAACCCCTGGGGCCAACGTCCTGACTTTC
CASSSPGQDQLTPGANVLTF